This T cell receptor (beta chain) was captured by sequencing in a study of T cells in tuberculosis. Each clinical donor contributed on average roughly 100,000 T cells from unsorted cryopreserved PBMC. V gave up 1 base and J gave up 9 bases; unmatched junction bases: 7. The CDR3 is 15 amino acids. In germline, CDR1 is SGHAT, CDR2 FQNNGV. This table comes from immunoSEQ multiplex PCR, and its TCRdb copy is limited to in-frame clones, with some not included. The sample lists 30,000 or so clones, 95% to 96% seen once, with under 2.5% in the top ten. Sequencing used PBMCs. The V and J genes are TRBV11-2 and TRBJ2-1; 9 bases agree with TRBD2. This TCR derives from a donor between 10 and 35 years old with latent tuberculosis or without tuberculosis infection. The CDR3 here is CASSLGGGLAGEQFF. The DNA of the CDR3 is TGTGCCAGCAGCTTAGGAGGGGGACTAGCCGGTGAGCAGTTCTTC.